This T cell receptor (beta chain) was captured in a study of control samples from healthy donors and cancer patients. Measured with immunoSEQ multiplex PCR; TCRdb has only the in-frame clones, and not every one. Of approximately 100,000 clones listed, over 65% are singletons. V was pared by 2 bases and J by 5 bases, with 9 bases between. Looked up from germline, CDR1 is SGHTA and CDR2 is FQGTGA. CDR3 size: 13 residues. The chain uses TRBV7-3 and TRBJ1-1; no firm D call. This TCR was sampled from a woman aged 40 to 55 in good health. Sequencing used blood. As DNA, the CDR3 is TGTGCCAGCAGCTTAGGAGGGAGGACTGAAGCTTTCTTT. This codes for CASSLGGRTEAFF.